This TCR beta chain was obtained from a study of CD8 T cells in Susac syndrome. The patients serving as multiple sclerosis controls were treatment-naive. They had stable or active relapsing-remitting disease and fulfilled revised McDonald criteria. Reverse transcription of roughly 0.5 to 1 ug RNA was performed with random hexamers. A multiplex approach, immunoSEQ multiplex PCR, amplified TCR beta CDR3 across 54 Vbeta and 13 Jbeta. MiXCR was run by TCRdb on the immunoSEQ multiplex PCR reads, yielding one entry per CDR3 protein. The sample carries about 300,000 distinct CDR3 sequences, around 92% recorded once. This CDR3 region has 15 residues. Unmatched junction bases numbered 5, after V lost 4 bases and J lost 0 bases. Germline-derived CDR1 and CDR2 are SGHNT and YYREEE (reference sequence).

The chain couples TRBV5-4 to TRBJ2-5; 8 positions agree with TRBD1. Sequenced material: CD4+ T cells from PBMCs. This clonotype was obtained from a human donor with multiple sclerosis. The CDR3 is CASSQRTGNQETQYF. The DNA of the CDR3 is TGTGCCAGCAGCCAGCGGACAGGGAACCAAGAGACCCAGTACTTC.